The 3 T cell receptor beta chains listed next were all sequenced from one sample in a study of CD8 T cells in ankylosing spondylitis. One entry per CDR3 protein, called by TCRdb with MiXCR from the 5' RACE reads. The sample includes more than 200,000 distinct CDR3 sequences, roughly 25% of them seen just once. Sequenced sample: blood, either unsorted or a sorted T cell fraction (not recorded which). The receptor source for this set is a male donor with ankylosing spondylitis or in good health (not recorded which).

This clonotype showed up just a few times. The chain has TRBV12-3 or TRBV12-4 and TRBJ1-1; the D is unclear. V was shortened by 6 bases and J by 4 bases, with 15 bases between the two germline ends. This CDR3 is built from 14 residues. The CDR3 here is CASSLGRGSTEAFF. The CDR3 nucleotides read TGTGCCAGCAGCCTAGGCCGCGGGTCCACTGAAGCTTTCTTT.

This clonotype was seen a handful of times. An end of the junction differs from the germline gene, which may be a read error. V is TRBV6-5 and J is TRBJ2-5; D not resolved. The CDR3 totals 14 residues. CDR1 is MNHEY and CDR2 is SVGAGI in the germline V gene. The CDR3 loop reads CASSYSRISETQYF. The CDR3 DNA reads as TGTGCCAGCAGCTACTCGAGGATTAGTGAGACCCAGTACTTC.

The V and J genes are TRBV6-1 and TRBJ1-5, with D hard to call. Germline V gene lookup returns CDR1 MNHNS and CDR2 SASEGT. V lost 6 bases and J lost 0, with 6 bases in between. This CDR3 contains 13 residues. In DNA, the CDR3 is TGTGCCAGCAGCCCAAATAGCAATCAGCCCCAGCATTTT. Amino acids: CASSPNSNQPQHF.